Here is one T cell receptor beta chain with its context. Its antigen remains unknown. Repertoires were generated with immunoSEQ multiplex PCR, while TCRdb's copy carries only in-frame clones and drops some. The sample yields about 19,000 clones, 75% to 95% seen once. This record belongs to a study of lymphopenia after photon versus proton radiotherapy. Whole-study findings and limits: Post-nadir diversity loss with photons came from oligoclonal expansion, particularly CD8+ Temra cells. Proton therapy kept repertoires fairly stable, unlike photons, which gained effector/memory cells. Authors raise, but do not show, better survival with proton therapy. Post-nadir TCR diversity decline inversely tracked overall survival among those who died.

The CDR3 is made up of 16 amino acids. CDR1 is SGHRS, CDR2 YFSETQ, per germline. Trimming shortened V by 6 bases and J by 8 bases, and 24 bases separated the two germline ends. The chain is built from TRBV5-1 and TRBJ2-1; D tentatively fits TRBD1 or TRBD2 (5 bases each). The sequences come from peripheral blood, collected from a patient treated with photon-based radiotherapy. The receptor comes from a man aged 60-69 years with pancreatic cancer. DNA of the CDR3: TGCGCCAGCACCCCCTTGTGGGACGGTGACCCCGATGAGCAGTTCTTC. Protein product: CASTPLWDGDPDEQFF.